Below, one T cell receptor beta chain is given with its context. The antigen it recognizes is unknown. One end of the junction fails to match germline, which may point to a read error. This sample is drawn from a study of tumor-infiltrating lymphocytes in oesophageal squamous cell carcinoma (dated by TCRdb to the mid-2010s). Instrument used: Illumina HiSeq 2000. TCRdb reworked the public reads: Q25 trimming with fastp, MiXCR clone assembly, productive beta chains retained. Each CDR3 protein gets just one entry, which takes the most common genes and DNA from the rows behind it. The sample profile shows over 9,000 distinct CDR3 sequences; roughly three fifths of them were found once. The ten largest clones capture roughly 50% of the sample. The clonotype was recovered from a female donor with esophageal squamous cell carcinoma. Sequencing was carried out using blood.

This receptor carries the CDR3 CASSPDRVGEQFF. The bases read TGTGCTAGCAGCCCAGACAGGGTCGGTGAGCAGTTCTTC. The sequence joins TRBV7-7 to TRBJ2-4; TRBD1 lines up with 7 middle nucleotides. The end of the DNA fits TRBJ2-1 better, so the J call may be wrong. CDR1 and CDR2, looked up from the germline V gene (reference sequence), are SSHAT and FNYEAQ. The CDR3 spans 13 residues, from the cysteine through the phenylalanine. Only the CDR3 part of the read is kept: 39 bases, read in frame from the first base.